This is a list of T cell receptor beta chains from one sample in a study of T cells in Graves' hyperthyroidism and ophthalmopathy. MiXCR, run by TCRdb on the multiplex PCR reads, gives a single entry per CDR3 protein. The data contain about 600,000 distinct CDR3 sequences, more than 15% of them singletons. Material: blood. The receptor set was obtained from a woman aged 40 to 50 with Graves' ophthalmopathy. Each CDR3 is given with its conserved first and last residue. Fields, in order: clone size, V gene, J gene, D gene, CDR3 DNA, CDR3 protein. The D gene is left open where the match is weak. Size values are once, few and many counts, or a class for expanded clones, and some rows have none.

size: few
V: TRBV28
J: TRBJ1-1
D: NA
DNA: TGTGCCAGCAGTACCTTTGGGCAGGGTGTACGGAACACTGAAGCTTTCTTT
CDR3: CASSTFGQGVRNTEAFF

size: NA
V: TRBV7-8
J: TRBJ2-1
D: TRBD2
DNA: TGTGCCAGCTGGTGGGGACTAGCGGGGGGCTCCTACAATGAGCAGTTCTTC
CDR3: CASWWGLAGGSYNEQFF

size: NA
V: TRBV19
J: TRBJ1-3
D: NA
DNA: TGTGCCAGTAGTGGGCCTCATCGAAACACCATATATTTT
CDR3: CASSGPHRNTIYF

size: NA
V: TRBV12-3/TRBV12-4
J: TRBJ2-2
D: NA
DNA: TGTGCCAGCAGTTTTCGACAGTACACCGGGGAGCTGTTTTTT
CDR3: CASSFRQYTGELFF

size: many
V: TRBV12-3/TRBV12-4
J: TRBJ1-2
D: TRBD1
DNA: TGTGCCAGCAGTCATACCGCCGGGACAGACTATGGCTACACCTTC
CDR3: CASSHTAGTDYGYTF

size: few
V: TRBV20-1
J: TRBJ1-2
D: TRBD1
DNA: TGCAGTGCTAACCGGGACAGGAATGGCTACACCTTC
CDR3: CSANRDRNGYTF

size: NA
V: TRBV29-1
J: TRBJ2-1
D: NA
DNA: TGCAGCGTTGAAAAGGGATACAATGAGCAGTTCTTC
CDR3: CSVEKGYNEQFF

size: few
V: TRBV6-2/TRBV6-3
J: TRBJ1-1
D: NA
DNA: TGTGCCAGCACTATAGGGGTGCGCACTGAAGCTTTCTTT
CDR3: CASTIGVRTEAFF

size: NA
V: TRBV10-3
J: TRBJ1-6
D: NA
DNA: TGTGCCATCAGTGAAAAGGGAACGGAGTCACCCCTCCACTTT
CDR3: CAISEKGTESPLHF

size: few
V: TRBV30
J: TRBJ2-5
D: NA
DNA: TGTGCCTGGAATAGGGACTTTAAAGAGACCCAGTACTTC
CDR3: CAWNRDFKETQYF

size: few
V: TRBV4-1
J: TRBJ2-1
D: NA
DNA: TGCGCCAGCGGGGGGCTCAGGGATGAGCAGTTCTTC
CDR3: CASGGLRDEQFF

size: many
V: TRBV11-2
J: TRBJ2-5
D: NA
DNA: TGTGCCAGCAGCATACAGGGCAACAACCAAGAGACCCAGTACTTC
CDR3: CASSIQGNNQETQYF

size: few
V: TRBV20-1
J: TRBJ2-4
D: TRBD2
DNA: TGCAGTGCTAAAGGGACTAGCGGGAGGGTAGCCAAAAACATTCAGTACTTC
CDR3: CSAKGTSGRVAKNIQYF

size: many
V: TRBV20-1
J: TRBJ2-3
D: NA
DNA: TGCAGTGCTAGAGCCCCACGGCTGGGGACAGATACGCAGTATTTT
CDR3: CSARAPRLGTDTQYF

size: many
V: TRBV30
J: TRBJ1-2
D: NA
DNA: TGTGCCTGGAGTCTCGGGGGCAGCTATGGCTACACCTTC
CDR3: CAWSLGGSYGYTF

size: NA
V: TRBV6-5
J: TRBJ2-7
D: NA
DNA: TGTGCCAGCAGTTTCGAGGGGGTACTACGAAGGGAGCAGTACTTC
CDR3: CASSFEGVLRREQYF

size: many
V: TRBV4-1
J: TRBJ2-7
D: NA
DNA: TGCGCCAGCAGCCACGACATAAACTACGAGCAGTACTTC
CDR3: CASSHDINYEQYF

size: NA
V: TRBV4-2
J: TRBJ1-1
D: NA
DNA: TGTGCCAGCAGCCATGACAGCGGCGGAAACACTGAAGCTTTCTTT
CDR3: CASSHDSGGNTEAFF

size: NA
V: TRBV6-4
J: TRBJ2-6
D: NA
DNA: TGTGCCAGCAGTGAAGGGCCGTCCTCTGGGGCCAACGTCCTGACTTTC
CDR3: CASSEGPSSGANVLTF

size: few
V: TRBV27
J: TRBJ2-7
D: NA
DNA: TGTGCCAGCAGCCTGGTAGCAGGTCTCTACGAGCAGTACTTC
CDR3: CASSLVAGLYEQYF

size: few
V: TRBV19
J: TRBJ2-3
D: NA
DNA: TGTGCCAGTAGTATAGCGGGAGCGACAGATACGCAGTATTTT
CDR3: CASSIAGATDTQYF

size: many
V: TRBV20-1
J: TRBJ2-2
D: NA
DNA: TGCAGTGCTAGATTGGGGGATGGAGGGGAGCTGTTTTTT
CDR3: CSARLGDGGELFF